This is a list of T cell receptor beta chains from one sample in a study of cytomegalovirus exposure and HLA in healthy donors. The repertoire was sequenced with immunoSEQ multiplex PCR; TCRdb's copy has only in-frame clones and lacks some. There are about 130,000 clones in the sample; less than 80% occur only once, and 6.5% lies in the top ten. Sequencing was done on a sample of PBMCs. The receptors were gathered from a man in his forties or fifties in good health and CMV-seropositive. CDR3s include the opening cysteine and the closing phenylalanine or tryptophan. The D gene is left open where the match is weak. Rows may omit the clone size; those that give it use once, few, many or a size class.

J: TRBJ2-7
D: -
V: TRBV7-3
size: -
DNA: TGTGCCAGCAGCCAAACCCACGGGCAGGGAACTTACGAGCAGTACTTC
CDR3: CASSQTHGQGTYEQYF

J: TRBJ1-1
D: -
V: TRBV5-6
size: -
DNA: TGTGCCAGCAGCCCCTGGGGCAGGCCGACTGAAGCTTTCTTT
CDR3: CASSPWGRPTEAFF

J: TRBJ1-4
D: TRBD1
V: TRBV25-1
size: -
DNA: TGTGCCAGCAGTCGCACAGGGGCGGAGGAAAAACTGTTTTTT
CDR3: CASSRTGAEEKLFF

J: TRBJ1-2
D: -
V: TRBV19
size: -
DNA: TGTGCCAGTAGTATAACCGAGTATGGCTACACCTTC
CDR3: CASSITEYGYTF

J: TRBJ2-1
D: -
V: TRBV28
size: few
DNA: TGTGCCAGCAGTTTAAGGGGGGGGATTTACAATGAGCAGTTCTTC
CDR3: CASSLRGGIYNEQFF

J: TRBJ1-2
D: -
V: TRBV2
size: -
DNA: TGTGCCAGCCTCCCCGGGACAAGATATGGCTACACCTTC
CDR3: CASLPGTRYGYTF

J: TRBJ1-5
D: TRBD1
V: TRBV19
size: -
DNA: TGTGCCACAAGTAGGGGACAGGGGGCCAATCAGCCCCAGCATTTT
CDR3: CATSRGQGANQPQHF

J: TRBJ2-3
D: -
V: TRBV14
size: -
DNA: TGTGCCAGCAGCTCGAATACTGAGGGGGTCACAGATACGCAGTATTTT
CDR3: CASSSNTEGVTDTQYF

J: TRBJ1-1
D: TRBD1
V: TRBV28
size: -
DNA: TGTGCCAGCTTAGGGACAGGGAGGGCCACTGAAGCTTTCTTT
CDR3: CASLGTGRATEAFF

J: TRBJ1-5
D: TRBD1
V: TRBV5-6
size: -
DNA: TGTGCCAGCAGCGCCTGGGACAGGGGATCAAATCAGCCCCAGCATTTT
CDR3: CASSAWDRGSNQPQHF

J: TRBJ2-5
D: TRBD2
V: TRBV30
size: few
DNA: TGTGCCTGGAGTGGGACTAGCCAAGAGACCCAGTACTTC
CDR3: CAWSGTSQETQYF

J: TRBJ2-7
D: -
V: TRBV7-9
size: -
DNA: TGTGCCAGCAGCTTAGTTCGGGGGGCAGGGGGCGCCTACGAGCAGTACTTC
CDR3: CASSLVRGAGGAYEQYF

J: TRBJ1-2
D: -
V: TRBV27
size: few
DNA: TGTGCCAGCAGTTTACTTGCGGGAAGTAGCTATGGCTACACCTTC
CDR3: CASSLLAGSSYGYTF

J: TRBJ2-2
D: -
V: TRBV14
size: -
DNA: TGTGCCAGCAGCCAAGATCTCACCGGGGAGCTGTTTTTT
CDR3: CASSQDLTGELFF

J: TRBJ1-1
D: -
V: TRBV6-5
size: -
DNA: TGTGCCAGCAGTTATAGGACACTGAACACTGAAGCTTTCTTT
CDR3: CASSYRTLNTEAFF

J: TRBJ1-1
D: -
V: TRBV5-1
size: few
DNA: TGCGCCAGCAGCGTTGAGGGAGGGAACACTGAAGCTTTCTTT
CDR3: CASSVEGGNTEAFF

J: TRBJ1-1
D: -
V: TRBV29-1
size: once
DNA: TGCAGCGTTGAAGCCTTGGAGGGAGTTTCTGGGACTGAAGCTTTCTTT
CDR3: CSVEALEGVSGTEAFF

J: TRBJ1-5
D: TRBD1
V: TRBV18
size: -
DNA: TGTGCCAGCTCACCTCCCGGGACAGGGAATCAGCCCCAGCATTTT
CDR3: CASSPPGTGNQPQHF

J: TRBJ1-4
D: -
V: TRBV2
size: -
DNA: TGTGCCAGCCGGGGGGGGTTGAATGAAAAACTGTTTTTT
CDR3: CASRGGLNEKLFF

J: TRBJ1-1
D: -
V: TRBV5-1
size: -
DNA: TGCGCCAGCAGCAAAACTGCGGGTAGCACTGAAGCTTTCTTT
CDR3: CASSKTAGSTEAFF

J: TRBJ1-2
D: -
V: TRBV6-4
size: -
DNA: TGTGCCAGCAGTGTTGGCCCCAATAACTATGGCTACACCTTC
CDR3: CASSVGPNNYGYTF

J: TRBJ1-1
D: TRBD1
V: TRBV6-5
size: -
DNA: TGTGCCAGCAGTTACTCGGGGACAGGAGGCACTGAAGCTTTCTTT
CDR3: CASSYSGTGGTEAFF

J: TRBJ1-6
D: TRBD1
V: TRBV5-4
size: -
DNA: TGTGCCAGCAGCTCACCCGGGACAGGGGGCCCTTCAAATTCACCCCTCCACTTT
CDR3: CASSSPGTGGPSNSPLHF

J: TRBJ2-7
D: -
V: TRBV27
size: few
DNA: TGTGCCAGCAGGAACTCGTACTACGAGCAGTACTTC
CDR3: CASRNSYYEQYF